A few counts support the clone carrying this T cell receptor beta chain. The template was genomic DNA from peripheral blood, not RNA. This CDR3 contains 16 residues. Trimming removed 3 bases at V and 7 bases at J, with 16 bases between. The source of the sample is a study of T cell repertoires in aging, cancer and after chemotherapy. On the study more broadly: Over several months to years, re-sampled healthy donor repertoires clearly shared clones. The whole study produced a dataset of roughly 8.8 million TCR reads.

Rearranged V-D-J TRB sequences were amplified with a mixed TRB-A/B primer pool. TCRdb ran MiXCR on the multiplex PCR reads and lists one entry per CDR3 protein. This table holds over 8,500 distinct CDR3 sequences, approximately 46% found once. The clonotype comes from a human donor in good health. The specimen sequenced was blood. V is TRBV12-3 or TRBV12-4 and J is TRBJ1-6; D might be TRBD1 (5 bases). Here the CDR3 DNA reads TGTGCCAGCAGTTTCCTAGGGACGGGGGTAAATTCACCCCTCCACTTT. Translating it yields CASSFLGTGVNSPLHF.